This T cell receptor beta chain was recovered during a study of immune characterization of retroperitoneal liposarcoma. V was cut by 6 bases and J by 10 bases, with 16 bases left in between. The germline CDR1 and CDR2 sequences are MNHNS and SASEGT. This CDR3 comprises 14 residues. Each CDR3 protein is one row after TCRdb ran MiXCR on the PCR reads. This sample carries over 8,000 distinct CDR3 sequences, 25% to 35% of them seen once, and the ten largest clones take 7.5% to 9.5%. The chain links TRBV6-1 to TRBJ1-6, with D tentatively TRBD1 (6 bases). The sequenced sample was tumor tissue. The receptor was isolated from a female donor with retroperitoneal liposarcoma. CDR3 loop: CASRGDITWSPLHF. The DNA for the CDR3 is TGTGCCAGCAGGGGGGACATTACATGGTCACCCCTCCACTTT.